The clone carrying this T cell receptor beta chain has more than one count but fewer than ten. MiXCR, run by TCRdb on the 5' RACE reads, gives a single entry per CDR3 protein. The sample yields nearly 55,000 distinct CDR3 sequences, 17% seen once. The CDR3 totals 10 residues. Germline V gene lookup returns CDR1 GTSNPN and CDR2 SVGIG (reference sequence). Trimming took 6 bases from V and 8 from J, leaving 10 bases between them. This receptor was identified in a female donor with breast cancer. The V and J genes are TRBV30 and TRBJ1-2; D gene ambiguous. Sequenced input: naive CD4+ T cells sorted from blood. This sample's subset: naive CD4+ T cells, CD4+CD45RA+CD25-. This CDR3 reads CACHLGGYTF. The CDR3 DNA is TGTGCCTGCCACCTAGGCGGCTACACCTTC. Drawing the rest from reference TRBV30 and TRBJ1-2, the complete variable domain is SQTIHQWPATLVQPVGSPLSLECTVEGTSNPNLYWYRQAAGRGLQLLFYSVGIGQISSEVPQNLSASRPQDRQFILSSKKLLLSDSGFYLCACHLGGYTFGSGTRLTVV.